A few counts support the clone carrying this T cell receptor (beta chain). The data were obtained in a study of blood T cells in healthy people across ages. A J-beta primer mix and a sample-barcoded 5' primer were used in a second PCR of roughly 6 to 11 cycles. TCRdb recomputed calls from the 5' RACE reads with MiXCR, one row per CDR3 protein. Counted here are 780,000 or so distinct CDR3 sequences, just under 25% occurring once; the ten biggest clones make up 3% to 4%. At least 6 million PBMCs were isolated per sample. The CDR3 runs to 16 residues. Per the germline V gene, CDR1 is MDHEN and CDR2 is SYDVKM. These same records also appear under a second study, on T cells of mothers and their children.

Sequencing used blood. The chain has TRBV28 and TRBJ2-5; 16 bases align to TRBD2. The J call is in doubt because the DNA end fits TRBJ2-1 better. This TCR came from a boy aged 5-17 years in good health. The DNA for the CDR3 is TGTGCCAGCAGCCGGGGACTAGCGGGAGGGAGGTATGAGCAGTTCTTC. This gives the protein CASSRGLAGGRYEQFF.